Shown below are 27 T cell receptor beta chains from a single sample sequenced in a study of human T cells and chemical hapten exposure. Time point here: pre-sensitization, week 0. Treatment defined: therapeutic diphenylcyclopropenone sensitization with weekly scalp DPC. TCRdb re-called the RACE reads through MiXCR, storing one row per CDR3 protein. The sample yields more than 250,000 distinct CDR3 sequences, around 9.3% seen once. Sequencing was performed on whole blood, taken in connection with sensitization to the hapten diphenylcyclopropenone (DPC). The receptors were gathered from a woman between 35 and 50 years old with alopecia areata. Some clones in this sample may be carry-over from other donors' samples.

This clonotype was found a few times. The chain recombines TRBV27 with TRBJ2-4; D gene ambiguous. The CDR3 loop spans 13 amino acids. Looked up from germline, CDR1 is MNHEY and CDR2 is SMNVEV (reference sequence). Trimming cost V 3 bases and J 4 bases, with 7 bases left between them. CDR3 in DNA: TGTGCCAGCAGTTTCTTTGGGAAAAACATTCAGTACTTC. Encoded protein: CASSFFGKNIQYF.

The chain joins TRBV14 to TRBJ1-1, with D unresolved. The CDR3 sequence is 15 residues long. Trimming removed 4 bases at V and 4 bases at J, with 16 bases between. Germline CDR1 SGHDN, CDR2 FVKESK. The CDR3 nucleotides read TGTGCCAGCAGCCCCTCGAGACGGCCGAGCACTGAAGCTTTCTTT. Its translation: CASSPSRRPSTEAFF.

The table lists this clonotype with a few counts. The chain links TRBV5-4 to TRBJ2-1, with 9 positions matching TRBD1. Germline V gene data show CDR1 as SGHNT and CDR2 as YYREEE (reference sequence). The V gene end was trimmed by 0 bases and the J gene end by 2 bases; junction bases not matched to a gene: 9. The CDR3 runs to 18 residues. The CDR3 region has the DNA TGTGCCAGCAGCTTGGTTACAGGGGGCGCAAGACCCTACAATGAGCAGTTCTTC. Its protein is CASSLVTGGARPYNEQFF. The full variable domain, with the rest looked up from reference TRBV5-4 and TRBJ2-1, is ETGVTQSPTHLIKTRGQQVTLRCSSQSGHNTVSWYQQALGQGPQFIFQYYREEENGRGNFPPRFSGLQFPNYSSELNVNALELDDSALYLCASSLVTGGARPYNEQFFGPGTRLTVL.

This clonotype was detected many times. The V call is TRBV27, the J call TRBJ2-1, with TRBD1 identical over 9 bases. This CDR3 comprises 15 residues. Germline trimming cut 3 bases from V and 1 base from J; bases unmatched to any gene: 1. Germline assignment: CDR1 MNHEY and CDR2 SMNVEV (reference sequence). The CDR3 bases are TGTGCCAGCAGTTTTGGACAGGGGTCCTACAATGAGCAGTTCTTC. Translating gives CASSFGQGSYNEQFF.

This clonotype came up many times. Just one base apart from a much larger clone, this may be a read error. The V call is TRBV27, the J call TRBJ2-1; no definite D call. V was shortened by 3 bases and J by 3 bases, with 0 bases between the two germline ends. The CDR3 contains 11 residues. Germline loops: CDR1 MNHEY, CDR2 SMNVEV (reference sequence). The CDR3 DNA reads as TGTGCCAGCAGTTTCTACAATGAGCAGTTCTTC. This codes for CASSFYNEQFF.

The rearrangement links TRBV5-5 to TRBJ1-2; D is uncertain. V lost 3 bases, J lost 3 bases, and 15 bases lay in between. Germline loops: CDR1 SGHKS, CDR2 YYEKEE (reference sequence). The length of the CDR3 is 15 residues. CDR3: CASSWEYGPYYGYTF. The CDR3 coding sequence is TGTGCCAGCAGCTGGGAGTATGGACCGTACTATGGCTACACCTTC.

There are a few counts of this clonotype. CDR3 sequence reads: CASSFVPGNQETQYF. The CDR3 DNA reads as TGTGCCAGCAGCTTCGTCCCCGGCAACCAAGAGACCCAGTACTTC. The J gene is TRBJ2-5, the V gene TRBV7-2, with unresolved D. Germline CDR1 is SGHTA and CDR2 is FQGNSA. The CDR3 loop spans 15 amino acids. V was pared by 3 bases and J by 0 bases, with 11 bases between.

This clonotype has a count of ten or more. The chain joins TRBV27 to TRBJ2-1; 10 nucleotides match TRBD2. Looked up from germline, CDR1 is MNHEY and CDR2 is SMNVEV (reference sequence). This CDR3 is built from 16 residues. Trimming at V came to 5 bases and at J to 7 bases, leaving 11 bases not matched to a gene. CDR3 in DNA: TGTGCCAGCAGTCTCGAAGCGGGAGGGGGGTTAAATGAGCAGTTCTTC. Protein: CASSLEAGGGLNEQFF.

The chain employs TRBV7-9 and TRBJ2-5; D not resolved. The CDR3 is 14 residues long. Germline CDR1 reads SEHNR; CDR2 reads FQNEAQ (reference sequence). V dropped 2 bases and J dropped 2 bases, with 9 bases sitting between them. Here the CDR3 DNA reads TGTGCCAGCAGCTTATCAGAGATACAAGAGACCCAGTACTTC. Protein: CASSLSEIQETQYF.

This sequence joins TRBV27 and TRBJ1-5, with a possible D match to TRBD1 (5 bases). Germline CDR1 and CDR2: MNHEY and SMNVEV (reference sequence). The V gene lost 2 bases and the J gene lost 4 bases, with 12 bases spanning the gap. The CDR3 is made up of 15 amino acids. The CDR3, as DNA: TGTGCCAGCAGTTTAGCGAGGGGCCCAAATCAGCCCCAGCATTTT. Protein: CASSLARGPNQPQHF.

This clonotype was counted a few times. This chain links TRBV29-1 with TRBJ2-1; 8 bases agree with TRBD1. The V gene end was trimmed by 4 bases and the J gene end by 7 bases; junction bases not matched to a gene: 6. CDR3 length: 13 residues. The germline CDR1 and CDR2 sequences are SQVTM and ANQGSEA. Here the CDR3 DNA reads TGCAGCGTTGGTGACAGGGGAAGGAATGAGCAGTTCTTC. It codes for CSVGDRGRNEQFF.

The CDR3 region has the DNA TGTGCCAGCAGCCCCCCCGGACAGGGAATAATAAACACCGGGGAGCTGTTTTTT. Translating it yields CASSPPGQGIINTGELFF. The rearrangement links TRBV6-2 or TRBV6-3 to TRBJ2-2; 8 nucleotides match TRBD1. Trimming removed 6 bases from V and 2 bases from J; junction bases left unmatched: 14. The CDR3 covers 18 residues. Germline-derived CDR1 and CDR2 are MNHEY and SVGEGT.

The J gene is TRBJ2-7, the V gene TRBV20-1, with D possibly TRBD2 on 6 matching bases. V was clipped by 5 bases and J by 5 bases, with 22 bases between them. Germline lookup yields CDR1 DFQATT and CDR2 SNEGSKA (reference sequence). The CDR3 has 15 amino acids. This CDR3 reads CSAYNPRDGGDEQYF. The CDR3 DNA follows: TGCAGTGCTTATAACCCCCGGGATGGAGGGGACGAGCAGTACTTC.

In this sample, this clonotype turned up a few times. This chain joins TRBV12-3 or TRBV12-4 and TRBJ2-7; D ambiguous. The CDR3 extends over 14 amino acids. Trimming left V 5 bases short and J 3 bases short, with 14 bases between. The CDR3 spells CASSPGSPIYEQYF. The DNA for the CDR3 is TGTGCCAGCAGTCCCGGGTCCCCAATCTACGAGCAGTACTTC.

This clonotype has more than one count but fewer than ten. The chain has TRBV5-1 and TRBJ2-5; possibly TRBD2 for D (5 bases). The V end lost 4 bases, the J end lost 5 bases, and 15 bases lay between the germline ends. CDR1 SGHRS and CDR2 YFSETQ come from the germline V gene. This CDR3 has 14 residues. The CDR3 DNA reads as TGCGCCAGCAGCCGAGGGTCTGGAGGCGAGACCCAGTACTTC. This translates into CASSRGSGGETQYF.

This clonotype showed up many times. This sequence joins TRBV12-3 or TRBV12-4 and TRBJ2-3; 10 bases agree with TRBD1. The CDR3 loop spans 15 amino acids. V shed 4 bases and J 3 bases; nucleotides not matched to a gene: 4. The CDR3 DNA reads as TGTGCCAGCAGTTCCCCGGGACAGGGGACAGATACGCAGTATTTT. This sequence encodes CASSSPGQGTDTQYF.

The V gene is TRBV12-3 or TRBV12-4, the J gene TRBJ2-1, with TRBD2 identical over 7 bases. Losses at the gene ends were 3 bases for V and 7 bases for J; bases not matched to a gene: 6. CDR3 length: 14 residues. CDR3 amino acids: CASSFSGLGNEQFF. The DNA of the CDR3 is TGTGCCAGCAGTTTTAGCGGGCTGGGGAATGAGCAGTTCTTC.

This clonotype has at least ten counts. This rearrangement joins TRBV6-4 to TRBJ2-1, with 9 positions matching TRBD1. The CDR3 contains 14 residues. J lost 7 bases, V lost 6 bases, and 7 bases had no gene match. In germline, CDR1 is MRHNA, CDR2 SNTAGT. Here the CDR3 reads CASRQGAWLNEQFF. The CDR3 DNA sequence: TGTGCCAGCAGACAGGGGGCATGGCTAAATGAGCAGTTCTTC.

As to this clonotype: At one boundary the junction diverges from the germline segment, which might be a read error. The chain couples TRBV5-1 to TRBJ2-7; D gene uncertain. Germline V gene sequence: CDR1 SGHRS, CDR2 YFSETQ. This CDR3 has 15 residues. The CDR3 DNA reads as TGCGCCAGCGGCTTGGCCGGCAGCCAGGCCTACGAGCAGTACTTC. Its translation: CASGLAGSQAYEQYF.

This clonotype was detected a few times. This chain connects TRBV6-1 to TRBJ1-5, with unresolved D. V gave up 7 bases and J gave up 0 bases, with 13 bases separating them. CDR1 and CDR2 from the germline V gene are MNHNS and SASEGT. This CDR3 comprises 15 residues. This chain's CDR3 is CASTDSPYSNQPQHF. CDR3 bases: TGTGCCAGCACCGACTCCCCTTATAGCAATCAGCCCCAGCATTTT.

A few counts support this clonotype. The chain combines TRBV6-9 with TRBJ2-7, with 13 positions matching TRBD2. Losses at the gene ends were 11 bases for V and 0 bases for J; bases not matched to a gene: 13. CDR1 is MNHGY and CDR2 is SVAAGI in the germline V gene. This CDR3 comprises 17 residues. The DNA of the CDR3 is TGTGCCGGTCAGAGACTAGCGGGAGGAACTACCTCCTACGAGCAGTACTTC. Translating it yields CAGQRLAGGTTSYEQYF.

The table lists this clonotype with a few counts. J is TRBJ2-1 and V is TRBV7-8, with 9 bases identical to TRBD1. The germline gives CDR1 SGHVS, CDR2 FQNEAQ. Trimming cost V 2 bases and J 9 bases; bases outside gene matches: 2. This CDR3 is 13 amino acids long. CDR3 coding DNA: TGTGCCAGCAGCTTACTGGACAGGGGTGAGCAGTTCTTC. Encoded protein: CASSLLDRGEQFF.

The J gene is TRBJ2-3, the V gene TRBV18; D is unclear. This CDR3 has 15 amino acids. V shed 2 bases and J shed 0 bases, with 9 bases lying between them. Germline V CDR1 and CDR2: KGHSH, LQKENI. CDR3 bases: TGTGCCAGCTCACCAAGTTTCGGTAGCACAGATACGCAGTATTTT. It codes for CASSPSFGSTDTQYF.

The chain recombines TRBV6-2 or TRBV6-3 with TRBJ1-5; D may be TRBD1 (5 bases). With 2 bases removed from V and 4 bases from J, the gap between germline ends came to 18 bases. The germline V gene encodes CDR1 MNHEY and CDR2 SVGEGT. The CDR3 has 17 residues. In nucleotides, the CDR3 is TGTGCCAGCAGTTACGAGACGCGGCGGCGGGGGAATCAGCCCCAGCATTTT. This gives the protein CASSYETRRRGNQPQHF.

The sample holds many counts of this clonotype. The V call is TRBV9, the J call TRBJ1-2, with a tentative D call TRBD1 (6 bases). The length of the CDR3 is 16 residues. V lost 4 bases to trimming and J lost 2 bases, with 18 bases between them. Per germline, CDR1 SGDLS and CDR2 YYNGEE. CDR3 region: CASSPTGQGPNYGYTF. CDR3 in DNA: TGTGCCAGCAGCCCAACGGGGCAGGGGCCCAACTATGGCTACACCTTC.

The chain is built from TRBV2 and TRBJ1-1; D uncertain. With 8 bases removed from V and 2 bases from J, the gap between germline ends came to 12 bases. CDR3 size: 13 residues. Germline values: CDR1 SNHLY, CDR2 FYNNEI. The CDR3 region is CASEIGFNTEAFF. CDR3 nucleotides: TGTGCCAGCGAAATTGGTTTTAACACTGAAGCTTTCTTT.

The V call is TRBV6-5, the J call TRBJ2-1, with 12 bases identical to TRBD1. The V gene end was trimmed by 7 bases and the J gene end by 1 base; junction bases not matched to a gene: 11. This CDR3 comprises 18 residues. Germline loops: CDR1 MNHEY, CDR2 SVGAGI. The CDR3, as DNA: TGTGCCAGCAAAAGGGACAGGGGGCAGCGTGGGTCCTACAATGAGCAGTTCTTC. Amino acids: CASKRDRGQRGSYNEQFF.